This TCR beta chain originates from a study of shared clonotypes between healthy human individuals. CDR1 and CDR2 (germline): MNHNS, SASEGT. V trimming: 2 bases; J trimming: 4 bases; junction bases outside the gene matches: 0. This CDR3 spans 14 amino acids. As to this clone: Since a much larger clone is just one base distant, this may be a read error. Other DNA sequences in the same sample also yield this CDR3.

CD8 cells regarded as naive lacked CD45RO, were positively chosen for CCR7, and omitted terminally differentiated effector memory CD45RA+ cells. Sequenced by immunoSEQ multiplex PCR; TCRdb stores in-frame clones only, minus some. The data contain 1.5 million to 2.5 million clones, roughly 94% of them singletons. The receptor comes from a man aged 18 to 29 in good health. The chain carries TRBV6-1 and TRBJ2-2; 8 bases align to TRBD1. Sample: naive CD8+ T cells sorted from blood. The chain's CDR3 is CASSETGGTGELFF. In nucleotides, the CDR3 is TGTGCCAGCAGTGAAACAGGGGGCACCGGGGAGCTGTTTTTT.